Sequencing of this T cell receptor beta chain was carried out in a study of CD8+ T cells in alopecia areata. Following extraction, RNA underwent reverse transcription to cDNA, which served as the sequencing template. The table came from immunoSEQ multiplex PCR; TCRdb's copy has only in-frame clones and leaves some out. There are roughly 180,000 clones in the sample; 53% occur only once, and more than 10% lies in the top ten. The treatment was: oral pan-JAK inhibitor, 5-10 mg twice daily. The CDR3 runs 13 residues. Trimming stripped 4 bases from V and 5 bases from J, with 11 bases between. In germline, CDR1 is SQVTM, CDR2 ANQGSEA.

V is TRBV29-1 and J is TRBJ2-2; D uncertain. The receptor was isolated from a human donor with alopecia areata. Source: CD8+ T cells sorted from blood, taken at week 24, from a patient treated with tofacitinib. The CDR3: CSVVMDGTGELFF. The CDR3, as DNA: TGCAGCGTTGTCATGGACGGAACCGGGGAGCTGTTTTTT.